One sample yielded the 19 T cell receptor beta chains listed below, sequenced in a study of T cells after yellow fever vaccination. MiXCR, applied by TCRdb to the 5' RACE reads, yields one record per CDR3 protein. This table has around 600,000 distinct CDR3 sequences, roughly an eighth appearing once. The source was PBMCs, collected on the day of the yellow fever booster vaccination. Source of these receptors: a man aged 25 to 40 who received the YFV17D yellow fever vaccine.

V usage is TRBV9 and J usage is TRBJ2-7, with unresolved D. V lost 0 bases and J 4 bases, leaving 8 bases between the germline ends. The CDR3 length is 13 residues. Germline values: CDR1 SGDLS, CDR2 YYNGEE. CDR3 region: CASSVAGQYEQYF. CDR3 coding DNA: TGTGCCAGCAGCGTAGCTGGGCAATACGAGCAGTACTTC.

This clonotype was seen more than once but under ten times. CDR3 sequence: CASSEPNEKLFF. CDR3 in DNA: TGTGCCAGCAGTGAACCTAATGAAAAACTGTTTTTT. The chain links TRBV25-1 to TRBJ1-4; D uncertain. This CDR3 has 12 amino acids. Germline V gene data show CDR1 as MGHDK and CDR2 as SYGVNS. Trimming cost V 2 bases and J 3 bases, with 1 base left between them.

This clonotype was picked up a small number of times. The chain has TRBV6-2 or TRBV6-3 and TRBJ2-1; 9 bases align to TRBD2. Looked up from germline, CDR1 is MNHEY and CDR2 is SVGEGT. The ends lost 6 bases at V and 5 bases at J; junction bases unmatched: 8. CDR3 length: 15 amino acids. The CDR3 loop is CASSRIAGANNEQFF. In nucleotides, the CDR3 is TGTGCCAGCAGCCGGATAGCGGGAGCTAACAATGAGCAGTTCTTC.

V gene TRBV20-1 combines with J gene TRBJ2-1, with D tentatively TRBD2 (6 bases). This CDR3 has 17 amino acids. V lost 0 bases to trimming and J lost 0 bases, with 15 bases between them. CDR1 DFQATT and CDR2 SNEGSKA come from the germline V gene (reference sequence). For the CDR3, the DNA is TGCAGTGCTAGAGATCCCGAGCGGGTTAGCTCCTACAATGAGCAGTTCTTC. This codes for CSARDPERVSSYNEQFF.

V gene TRBV24-1 combines with J gene TRBJ2-7; D gene uncertain. The germline V and J ends were trimmed by 6 bases and 3 bases, with 17 bases remaining between them. This CDR3 comprises 15 residues. The V gene's germline CDR1 is KGHDR and CDR2 SFDVKD. CDR3 coding DNA: TGTGCCACCAGTCTAAGTTGGTCGGACGGCTACGAGCAGTACTTC. Translation gives CATSLSWSDGYEQYF.

In this sample, this clonotype turned up a few times. The chain recombines TRBV4-3 with TRBJ2-7; TRBD2 matches at 7 bases. Trimming removed 8 bases from V and 2 bases from J; junction bases left unmatched: 12. This CDR3 region has 15 residues. Germline-derived CDR1 and CDR2 are LGHNA and YSLEER. In DNA form, the CDR3 reads TGCGCCAGCGCCCCGTCGGCTAGCGGAACCTACGAGCAGTACTTC. Translating it yields CASAPSASGTYEQYF.

The gene calls are TRBV27 and TRBJ2-4; no clear D gene. The V end lost 1 base, the J end lost 7 bases, and 20 bases lay between the germline ends. The CDR3 spans 17 residues. CDR1 is MNHEY and CDR2 is SMNVEV in the germline V gene (reference sequence). CDR3 protein: CASSLWFVSGSENIQYF. The DNA for the CDR3 is TGTGCCAGCAGTTTATGGTTTGTTTCGGGTTCGGAGAACATTCAGTACTTC.

This chain links TRBV9 with TRBJ2-3, with 9 bases aligning to TRBD2. The germline gives CDR1 SGDLS, CDR2 YYNGEE. V lost 0 bases and J lost 4; bases outside the gene matches: 3. This CDR3 has 15 residues. The CDR3: CASSVVAGGPDTQYF. The CDR3 DNA follows: TGTGCCAGCAGCGTAGTTGCGGGGGGGCCAGATACGCAGTATTTT.

The genes are TRBV7-2 and TRBJ2-5, with D uncertain. The CDR3 contains 13 residues. Germline CDR1 reads SGHTA; CDR2 reads FQGNSA. Trimming shortened V by 5 bases and J by 5 bases, and 12 bases separated the two germline ends. CDR3 DNA sequence: TGTGCCAGCAGCACCCTCCCCCAGGAGACCCAGTACTTC. Its translation: CASSTLPQETQYF. Full variable domain (missing parts from reference TRBV7-2 and TRBJ2-5): GAGVSQSPSNKVTEKGKDVELRCDPISGHTALYWYRQSLGQGLEFLIYFQGNSAPDKSGLPSDRFSAERTGGSVSTLTIQRTQQEDSAVYLCASSTLPQETQYFGPGTRLLVL.

This clonotype was detected only a few times. V usage is TRBV10-3 and J usage is TRBJ2-3; D perhaps matches TRBD2 (6 bases). The germline V gene has CDR1 ENHRY and CDR2 SYGVKD. Trimming shortened V by 8 bases and J by 3 bases, and 12 bases separated the two germline ends. This CDR3 comprises 13 residues. CDR3 protein: CAIGPSETDTQYF. The CDR3 nucleotides are TGTGCCATCGGGCCTAGCGAGACAGATACGCAGTATTTT.

The chain employs TRBV5-1 and TRBJ2-3; 13 nucleotides match TRBD2. This CDR3 comprises 16 residues. V was pared by 4 bases and J by 6 bases, with 8 bases of the junction left unmatched. From germline, CDR1 is SGHRS and CDR2 YFSETQ. CDR3 nucleotides: TGCGCCAGCAGCCCGGGCGGGACTAGCGGGATCGATACGCAGTATTTT. This translates into CASSPGGTSGIDTQYF. Drawing the rest from reference TRBV5-1 and TRBJ2-3, the complete variable domain is KAGVTQTPRYLIKTRGQQVTLSCSPISGHRSVSWYQQTPGQGLQFLFEYFSETQRNKGNFPGRFSGRQFSNSRSEMNVSTLELGDSALYLCASSPGGTSGIDTQYFGPGTRLTVL.

This chain connects TRBV12-3 or TRBV12-4 to TRBJ2-3; D not resolved. Trimming removed 7 bases at V and 1 base at J, with 12 bases between. CDR3 length: 14 amino acids. In DNA form, the CDR3 reads TGTGCCAGCAATTCAACCCACGGCACAGATACGCAGTATTTT. It specifies CASNSTHGTDTQYF.

Concerning this clonotype: Relative to the germline gene, one junction end is altered; a read error may explain this. The CDR3 coding sequence is TGTGCCAGCAGAGAAGTGAGCGGGAGATACAATGAGCAGTTCTTC. Its protein product is CASREVSGRYNEQFF. This chain links TRBV6-1 with TRBJ2-1, with 8 bases matching TRBD2. The germline gives CDR1 MNHNS, CDR2 SASEGT. This CDR3 contains 15 residues.

The chain uses TRBV27 and TRBJ1-2; D might be TRBD1 (6 bases). Per the germline V gene, CDR1 is MNHEY and CDR2 is SMNVEV (reference sequence). The CDR3 is 15 residues long. Trimming removed 7 bases at V and 4 bases at J, with 19 bases between. The CDR3 DNA reads as TGTGCCAGCACCCCGTCCGGGACACAATCCTATGGCTACACCTTC. Residues: CASTPSGTQSYGYTF.

This chain connects TRBV6-2 or TRBV6-3 to TRBJ1-1; 9 bases line up with TRBD1. The germline V gene has CDR1 MNHEY and CDR2 SVGEGT. V was pared by 0 bases and J by 5 bases, with 4 bases of the junction left unmatched. The CDR3 covers 15 residues. The CDR3 sequence is CASSYSTGGRTEAFF. As DNA, the CDR3 is TGTGCCAGCAGTTACTCGACAGGGGGGCGGACTGAAGCTTTCTTT.

This clonotype was observed a few times. V and J are TRBV3-1 and TRBJ2-7, with a weak D call TRBD1 (5 bases). Trimming removed 0 bases at V and 7 bases at J, with 13 bases between. The germline gives CDR1 LGHDT, CDR2 YNNKEL (reference sequence). The CDR3 spans 14 residues. In DNA, the CDR3 is TGTGCCAGCAGCCAAGATGGGGCACCTGGGGAGCAGTACTTC. It translates to CASSQDGAPGEQYF.

V and J are TRBV4-3 and TRBJ2-7, with D perhaps given as TRBD1 or TRBD2 (5 bases each). The CDR3 totals 18 residues. In germline, CDR1 is LGHNA, CDR2 YSLEER. V was clipped by 0 bases and J by 2 bases, with 20 bases between them. This CDR3 reads CASSQDFGGADLAYEQYF. For the CDR3, the DNA is TGCGCCAGCAGCCAAGATTTTGGGGGAGCCGACTTGGCCTACGAGCAGTACTTC.

Only a few counts were recorded for this clonotype. The gene calls are TRBV14 and TRBJ1-1; maybe TRBD1 (6 bases). The CDR3 is 15 amino acids. V lost 7 bases, J lost 4 bases, and 19 bases lay in between. Per germline, CDR1 SGHDN and CDR2 FVKESK. The CDR3 DNA sequence: TGTGCCAGCAAGAAGAGGGGGGCGCGTCGCACTGAAGCTTTCTTT. It specifies CASKKRGARRTEAFF. Full variable domain (missing parts from reference TRBV14 and TRBJ1-1): EAGVTQFPSHSVIEKGQTVTLRCDPISGHDNLYWYRRVMGKEIKFLLHFVKESKQDESGMPNNRFLAERTGGTYSTLKVQPAELEDSGVYFCASKKRGARRTEAFFGQGTRLTVV.

The chain couples TRBV4-3 to TRBJ2-7, with 9 bases identical to TRBD2. With 0 bases clipped from V and 5 bases from J, the junction kept 8 bases outside the gene matches. Germline V gene data show CDR1 as LGHNA and CDR2 as YSLEER. This CDR3 has 16 residues. CDR3 nucleotides: TGCGCCAGCAGCCAAGATCATAGGGCGGGAGGGAACGAGCAGTACTTC. Translating it yields CASSQDHRAGGNEQYF.